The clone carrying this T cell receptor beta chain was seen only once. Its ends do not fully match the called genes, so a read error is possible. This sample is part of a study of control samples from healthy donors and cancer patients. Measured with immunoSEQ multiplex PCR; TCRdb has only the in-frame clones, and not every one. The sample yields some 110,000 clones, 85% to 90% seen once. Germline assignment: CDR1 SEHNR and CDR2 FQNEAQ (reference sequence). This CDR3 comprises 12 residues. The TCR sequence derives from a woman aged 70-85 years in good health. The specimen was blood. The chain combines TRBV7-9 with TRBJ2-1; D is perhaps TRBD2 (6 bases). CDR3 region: CASSPPPLAPLF. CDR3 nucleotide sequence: TGTGCCAGCAGCCCCCCCCCACTAGCACCCCTCTTC.